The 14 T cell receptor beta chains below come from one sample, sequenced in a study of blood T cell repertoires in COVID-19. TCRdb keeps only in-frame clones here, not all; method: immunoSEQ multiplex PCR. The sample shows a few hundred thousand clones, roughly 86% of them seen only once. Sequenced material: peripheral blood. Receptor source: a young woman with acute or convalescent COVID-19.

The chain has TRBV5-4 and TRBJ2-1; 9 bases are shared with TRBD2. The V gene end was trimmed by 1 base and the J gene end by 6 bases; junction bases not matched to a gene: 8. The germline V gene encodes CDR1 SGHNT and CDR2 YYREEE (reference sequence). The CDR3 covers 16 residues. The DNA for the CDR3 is TGTGCCAGCAGCTTGAAGCGGGAGGTGCTAGTCAATGAGCAGTTCTTC. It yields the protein CASSLKREVLVNEQFF.

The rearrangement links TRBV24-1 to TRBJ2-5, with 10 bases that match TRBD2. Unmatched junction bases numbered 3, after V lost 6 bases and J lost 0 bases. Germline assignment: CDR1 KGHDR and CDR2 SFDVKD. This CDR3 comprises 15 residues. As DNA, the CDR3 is TGTGCCACCAGTCAGACTAGCGGGTACCAAGAGACCCAGTACTTC. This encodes CATSQTSGYQETQYF.

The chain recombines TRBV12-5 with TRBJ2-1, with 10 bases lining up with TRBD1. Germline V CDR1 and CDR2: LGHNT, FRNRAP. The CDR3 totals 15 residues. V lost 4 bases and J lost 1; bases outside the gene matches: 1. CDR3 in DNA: TGTGCTAGTGGTTGGGGACAGGGGTCCTACAATGAGCAGTTCTTC. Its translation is CASGWGQGSYNEQFF.

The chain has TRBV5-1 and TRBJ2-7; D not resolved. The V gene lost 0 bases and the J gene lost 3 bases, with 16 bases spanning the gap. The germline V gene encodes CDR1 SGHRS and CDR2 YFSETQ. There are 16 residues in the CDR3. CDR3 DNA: TGCGCCAGCAGCTTGGGGTCGCTAAAGTCTCTCTACGAGCAGTACTTC. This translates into CASSLGSLKSLYEQYF.

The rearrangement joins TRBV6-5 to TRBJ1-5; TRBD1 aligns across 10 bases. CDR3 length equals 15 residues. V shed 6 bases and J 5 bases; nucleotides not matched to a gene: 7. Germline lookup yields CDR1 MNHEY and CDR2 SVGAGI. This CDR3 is CASSRDRGIDQPQHF. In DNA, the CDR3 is TGTGCCAGCAGCCGGGACAGGGGAATAGATCAGCCCCAGCATTTT.

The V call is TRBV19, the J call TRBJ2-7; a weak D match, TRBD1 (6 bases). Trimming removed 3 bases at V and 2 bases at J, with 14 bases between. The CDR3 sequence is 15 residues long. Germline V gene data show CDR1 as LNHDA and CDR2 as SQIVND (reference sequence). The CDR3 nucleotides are TGTGCCAGTAGTATTGGGGGCGCCCTAACCTACGAGCAGTACTTC. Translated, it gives CASSIGGALTYEQYF.

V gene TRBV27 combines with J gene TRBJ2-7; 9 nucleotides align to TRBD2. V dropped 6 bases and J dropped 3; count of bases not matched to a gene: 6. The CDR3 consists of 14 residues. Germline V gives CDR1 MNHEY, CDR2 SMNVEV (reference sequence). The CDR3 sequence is CASSPVAGDYEQYF. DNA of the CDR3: TGTGCCAGCAGCCCTGTAGCGGGAGACTACGAGCAGTACTTC.

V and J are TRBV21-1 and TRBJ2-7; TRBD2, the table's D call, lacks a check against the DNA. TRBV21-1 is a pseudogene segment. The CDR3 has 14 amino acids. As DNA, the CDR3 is TGTGCCAGCAGCACGGCGAGCGGGAGTTACGAGCAGTACTTC. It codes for CASSTASGSYEQYF.

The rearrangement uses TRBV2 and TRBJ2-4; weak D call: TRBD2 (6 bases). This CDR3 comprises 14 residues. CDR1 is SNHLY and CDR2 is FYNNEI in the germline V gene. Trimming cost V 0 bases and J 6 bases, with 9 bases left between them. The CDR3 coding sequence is TGTGCCAGCAGTGAAGCGCGGGGCGCAAACATTCAGTACTTC. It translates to CASSEARGANIQYF.

CDR3 nucleotides: TGTGCCAGCAGCCCGACAGGGAGGAATGAGCAGTTCTTC. It specifies CASSPTGRNEQFF. V usage is TRBV5-6 and J usage is TRBJ2-1; D perhaps matches TRBD1 (7 bases). V lost 4 bases and J lost 7, with 12 bases in between. CDR3 length: 13 amino acids. CDR1 is SGHDT and CDR2 is YYEEEE in the germline V gene.

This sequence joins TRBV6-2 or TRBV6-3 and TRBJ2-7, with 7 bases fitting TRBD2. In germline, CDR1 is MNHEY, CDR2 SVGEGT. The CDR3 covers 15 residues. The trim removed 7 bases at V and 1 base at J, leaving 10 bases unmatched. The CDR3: CASTPPGLRSYEQYF. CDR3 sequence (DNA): TGTGCCAGCACCCCTCCGGGACTACGATCCTACGAGCAGTACTTC.

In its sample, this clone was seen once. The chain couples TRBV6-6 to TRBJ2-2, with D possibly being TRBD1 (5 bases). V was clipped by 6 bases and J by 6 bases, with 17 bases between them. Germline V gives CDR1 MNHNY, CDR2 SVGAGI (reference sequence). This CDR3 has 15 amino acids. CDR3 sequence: CASSSIFRGPGELFF. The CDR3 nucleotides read TGTGCCAGCAGCTCCATTTTTAGGGGCCCCGGGGAGCTGTTTTTT.

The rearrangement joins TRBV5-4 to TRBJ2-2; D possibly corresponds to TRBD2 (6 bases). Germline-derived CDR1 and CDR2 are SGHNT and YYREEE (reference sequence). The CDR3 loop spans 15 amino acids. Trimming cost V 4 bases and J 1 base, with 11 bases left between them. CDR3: CASSGGGGNTGELFF. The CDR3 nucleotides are TGTGCCAGCAGCGGTGGGGGAGGGAACACCGGGGAGCTGTTTTTT.

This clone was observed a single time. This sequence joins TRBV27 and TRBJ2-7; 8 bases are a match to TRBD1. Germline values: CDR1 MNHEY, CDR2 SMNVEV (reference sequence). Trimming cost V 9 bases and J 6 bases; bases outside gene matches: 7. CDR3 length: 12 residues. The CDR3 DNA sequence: TGTGCCAGTGGCCAGGGGGCCGGCGAGCAGTACTTC. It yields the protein CASGQGAGEQYF.